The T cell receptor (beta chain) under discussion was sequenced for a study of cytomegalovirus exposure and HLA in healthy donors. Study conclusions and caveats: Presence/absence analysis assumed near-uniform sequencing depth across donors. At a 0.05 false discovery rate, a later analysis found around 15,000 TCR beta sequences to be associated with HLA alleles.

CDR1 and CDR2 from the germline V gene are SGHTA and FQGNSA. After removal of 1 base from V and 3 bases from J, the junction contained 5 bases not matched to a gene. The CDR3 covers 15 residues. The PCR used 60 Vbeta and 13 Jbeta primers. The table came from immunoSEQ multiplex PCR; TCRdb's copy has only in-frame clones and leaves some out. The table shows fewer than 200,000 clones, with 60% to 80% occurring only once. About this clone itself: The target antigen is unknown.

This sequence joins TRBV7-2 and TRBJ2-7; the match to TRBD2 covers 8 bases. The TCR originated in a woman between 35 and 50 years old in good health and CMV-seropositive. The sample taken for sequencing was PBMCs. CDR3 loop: CASSLDGSGDYEQYF. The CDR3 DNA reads TGTGCCAGCAGCTTAGATGGTAGCGGGGACTACGAGCAGTACTTC.